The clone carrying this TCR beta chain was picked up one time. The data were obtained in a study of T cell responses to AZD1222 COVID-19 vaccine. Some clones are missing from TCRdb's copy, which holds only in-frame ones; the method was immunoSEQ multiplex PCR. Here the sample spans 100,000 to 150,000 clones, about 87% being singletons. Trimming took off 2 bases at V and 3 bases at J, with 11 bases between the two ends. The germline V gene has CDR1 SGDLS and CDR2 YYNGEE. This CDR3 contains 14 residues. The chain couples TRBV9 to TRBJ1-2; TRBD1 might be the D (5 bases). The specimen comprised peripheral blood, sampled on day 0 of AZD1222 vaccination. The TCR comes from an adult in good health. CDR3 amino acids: CASSVKGRDYGYTF. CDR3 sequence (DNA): TGTGCCAGCAGCGTCAAGGGGCGGGACTATGGCTACACCTTC.